The sequence of this T cell receptor beta chain was determined in a study of PD-1 blockade in classical Hodgkin lymphoma. Whole-study findings and limits: Unlike CD8+ TCR diversity, which did not rise significantly by C4D1, CD4+ TCR diversity did. Nothing has yet pinned down what causes the repertoire differences, possibly disease activity or prior therapy.

Worth noting for this clone: What it binds is unknown.

Each of the patients experienced relapse following autologous stem cell transplantation, and their brentuximab vedotin exposure differed. The method was immunoSEQ multiplex PCR; TCRdb's version includes in-frame clones alone and lacks a portion of them. The sample has 80,000 to 100,000 clones, roughly four fifths seen once. CDR3 length: 12 amino acids. The ends were cut back, 1 base at V and 5 bases at J, with 8 bases in the middle. Per the germline V gene, CDR1 is SQVTM and CDR2 is ANQGSEA. V usage is TRBV29-1 and J usage is TRBJ2-5; the D gene is possibly TRBD2 (6 bases). The source material was peripheral blood mononuclear cells (PBMCs), sampled before the second cycle of nivolumab. The TCR originated in a human donor with classical Hodgkin lymphoma. DNA for the CDR3: TGCAGCGTTGAAGTGGACTATGAGACCCAGTACTTC. Residues: CSVEVDYETQYF.